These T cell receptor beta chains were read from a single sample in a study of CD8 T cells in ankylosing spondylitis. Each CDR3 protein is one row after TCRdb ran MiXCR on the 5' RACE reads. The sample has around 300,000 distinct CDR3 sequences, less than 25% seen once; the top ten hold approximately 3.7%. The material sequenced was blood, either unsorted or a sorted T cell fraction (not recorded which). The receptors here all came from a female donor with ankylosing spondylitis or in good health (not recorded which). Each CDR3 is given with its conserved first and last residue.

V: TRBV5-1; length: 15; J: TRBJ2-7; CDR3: CASSPSGRSSYEQYF
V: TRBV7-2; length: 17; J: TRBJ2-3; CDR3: CASSLGPRLAGVSSQYF
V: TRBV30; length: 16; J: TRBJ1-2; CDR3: CAWSLLYDASNYGYTF
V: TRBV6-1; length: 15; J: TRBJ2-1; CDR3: CASSRSSGRGGEQFF
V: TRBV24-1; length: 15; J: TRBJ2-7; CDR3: CATSDLRLAGGPQYF
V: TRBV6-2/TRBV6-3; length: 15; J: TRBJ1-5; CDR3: CASRSGQGNHQPQHF
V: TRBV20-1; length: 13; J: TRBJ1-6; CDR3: CSASSGAGSPLHF
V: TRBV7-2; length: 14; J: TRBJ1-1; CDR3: CASSLVWENTEAFF
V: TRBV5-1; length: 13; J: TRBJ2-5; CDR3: CASSSSGTETQYF
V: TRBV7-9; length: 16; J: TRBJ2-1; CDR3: CASSPRGTGPLNEQFF
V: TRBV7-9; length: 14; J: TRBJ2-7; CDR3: CASSLGGGGIEQYF
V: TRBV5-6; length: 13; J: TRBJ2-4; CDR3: CASSLVPADIQYF
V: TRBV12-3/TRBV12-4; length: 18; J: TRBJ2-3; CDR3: CASTTRRITTRGTDTQYF
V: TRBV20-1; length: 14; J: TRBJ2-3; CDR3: CSALTSGTRDTQYF
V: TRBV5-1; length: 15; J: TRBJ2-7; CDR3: CASSGSPVGSYEQYF
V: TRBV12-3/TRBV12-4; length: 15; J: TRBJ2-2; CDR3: CASSLATSFTGELFF
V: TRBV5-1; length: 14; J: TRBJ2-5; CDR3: CASSPQGRQETQYF
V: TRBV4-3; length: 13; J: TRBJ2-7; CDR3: CASSQARGGEQYF
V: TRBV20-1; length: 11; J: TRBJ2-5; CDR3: CSAIAAETQYF
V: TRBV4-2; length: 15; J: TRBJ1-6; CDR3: CASSQEGRMNSPLHF
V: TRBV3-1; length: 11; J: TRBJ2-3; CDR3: CASSQADTQYF
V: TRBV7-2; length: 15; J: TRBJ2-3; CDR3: CASSLSTVFTDTQYF